These T cell receptor beta chains were read from a single sample in a study of T cell responses to AZD1222 COVID-19 vaccine. Clones were sequenced by immunoSEQ multiplex PCR, and TCRdb holds only the in-frame ones, with some missing. The table records approximately 190,000 clones, around 87% of them present only once. Sequenced here: peripheral blood, sampled on day 0 of MenACWY control vaccination. These TCRs come from an adult in good health. Both conserved end residues are part of each CDR3. D genes are given only for firm matches. Some rows mark clone size as missing; the rest say once, few, many or name a class of expanded clone.

v_gene: TRBV6-5; d_gene: -; j_gene: TRBJ2-1; abundance: -; CDR3nt: TGTGCCAGCTCACTAGGGCAGGGGGGCAATGAGCAGTTCTTC; CDR3aa: CASSLGQGGNEQFF
v_gene: TRBV7-9; d_gene: -; j_gene: TRBJ2-7; abundance: -; CDR3nt: TGTGCCAGCAGCTTGTCAGAGCTCCACTACGAGCAGTACTTC; CDR3aa: CASSLSELHYEQYF
v_gene: TRBV6-5; d_gene: -; j_gene: TRBJ1-2; abundance: -; CDR3nt: TGTGCCAGCACCTCCCTGGGCTATGGCTACACCTTC; CDR3aa: CASTSLGYGYTF
v_gene: TRBV10-3; d_gene: TRBD1; j_gene: TRBJ1-4; abundance: -; CDR3nt: TGTGCCATCAGGACAGGGGGGAGGGAACTGTTTTTT; CDR3aa: CAIRTGGRELFF
v_gene: TRBV6-2/TRBV6-3; d_gene: -; j_gene: TRBJ1-4; abundance: -; CDR3nt: TGTGCCAGCAGCCTTATATCGATCAGGGGAGCAAAGGATGAAAAACTGTTTTTT; CDR3aa: CASSLISIRGAKDEKLFF
v_gene: TRBV5-6; d_gene: -; j_gene: TRBJ2-7; abundance: -; CDR3nt: TGTGCCAGCAGTCAGCAACAGGGTACCAGGGCCTACGAGCAGTACTTC; CDR3aa: CASSQQQGTRAYEQYF
v_gene: TRBV4-1; d_gene: -; j_gene: TRBJ2-4; abundance: -; CDR3nt: TGCGCCAGCAGCCAAGATCCCGAAGGCAAAAACATTCAGTACTTC; CDR3aa: CASSQDPEGKNIQYF
v_gene: TRBV5-8; d_gene: -; j_gene: TRBJ2-7; abundance: once; CDR3nt: TGTGCCAGCACCCAATCTCCAGGGTTCTACGAGCAGTACTTC; CDR3aa: CASTQSPGFYEQYF
v_gene: TRBV15; d_gene: -; j_gene: TRBJ2-7; abundance: -; CDR3nt: TGTGCCACCAGCAGAGATATTGGTCGATACGAGCAGTACTTC; CDR3aa: CATSRDIGRYEQYF
v_gene: TRBV28; d_gene: -; j_gene: TRBJ1-4; abundance: once; CDR3nt: TGTGCCAGCAGATCCGGGACGTCGGTCGGGAAACTGTTTTTT; CDR3aa: CASRSGTSVGKLFF
v_gene: TRBV4-1; d_gene: -; j_gene: TRBJ2-7; abundance: -; CDR3nt: TGCGCCAGCAGCCAAACGTCGGGTATTATCTACGAGCAGTACTTC; CDR3aa: CASSQTSGIIYEQYF
v_gene: TRBV5-4; d_gene: -; j_gene: TRBJ2-5; abundance: -; CDR3nt: TGTGCCAGCAGCTCCCCGACCGGGGGTTGGCAAGAGACCCAGTACTTC; CDR3aa: CASSSPTGGWQETQYF
v_gene: TRBV6-1; d_gene: -; j_gene: TRBJ1-2; abundance: once; CDR3nt: TGTGCCAGCAGTGAACGAACGTCTACAGGAGTTTCGAACTATGGCTACACCTTC; CDR3aa: CASSERTSTGVSNYGYTF
v_gene: TRBV3-1/TRBV3-2; d_gene: -; j_gene: TRBJ2-5; abundance: -; CDR3nt: TGTGCCAGCAGCCAAGAAGAGACCCAGTACTTC; CDR3aa: CASSQEETQYF
v_gene: TRBV15; d_gene: TRBD2; j_gene: TRBJ2-4; abundance: -; CDR3nt: TGTGCCACCAGCAGACCTAGCGGGTTAGCCAAAAACATTCAGTACTTC; CDR3aa: CATSRPSGLAKNIQYF
v_gene: TRBV4-3; d_gene: -; j_gene: TRBJ2-1; abundance: -; CDR3nt: TGCGCCAGCAGCCAAGATCGGGGAACGGGCAATGAGCAGTTCTTC; CDR3aa: CASSQDRGTGNEQFF
v_gene: TRBV6-1; d_gene: TRBD1; j_gene: TRBJ2-3; abundance: -; CDR3nt: TGTGCCAGCAGTGAAGATGGGAGGACAGGGGGCTTTAGCACAGATACGCAGTATTTT; CDR3aa: CASSEDGRTGGFSTDTQYF
v_gene: TRBV5-1; d_gene: -; j_gene: TRBJ1-5; abundance: -; CDR3nt: TGCGCCAGCAGCCGTGAGCCACATCAGCCCCAGCATTTT; CDR3aa: CASSREPHQPQHF
v_gene: TRBV7-9; d_gene: -; j_gene: TRBJ1-4; abundance: -; CDR3nt: TGTGCCAGCAGCTTGGGGTATCAGGATGAAAAACTGTTTTTT; CDR3aa: CASSLGYQDEKLFF
v_gene: TRBV5-6; d_gene: TRBD1; j_gene: TRBJ2-3; abundance: -; CDR3nt: TGTGCCAGCACCTTGGACAGGACTAGCACAGATACGCAGTATTTT; CDR3aa: CASTLDRTSTDTQYF
v_gene: TRBV5-1; d_gene: TRBD2; j_gene: TRBJ2-2; abundance: few; CDR3nt: TGCGCCAGCAGCGTAGCGGGGACCAACACCGGGGAGCTGTTTTTT; CDR3aa: CASSVAGTNTGELFF
v_gene: TRBV3-1/TRBV3-2; d_gene: -; j_gene: TRBJ2-7; abundance: -; CDR3nt: TGTGCCAGGTCTCAAGGGCGTCGGGGAGAGCAGTACTTC; CDR3aa: CARSQGRRGEQYF
v_gene: TRBV11-1; d_gene: -; j_gene: TRBJ1-2; abundance: -; CDR3nt: TGTGCCAGCAGCTTTTCGCAGGGGAGCTATGGCTACACCTTC; CDR3aa: CASSFSQGSYGYTF